The 19 T cell receptor beta chains listed next were all sequenced from one sample in a study of T cell changes during pregnancy in multiple sclerosis. Sequencing used immunoSEQ multiplex PCR; TCRdb keeps in-frame clones, though not all of them. The table lists under 90,000 clones, around 94% of them singletons. The specimen comprised peripheral blood, sampled in the second trimester of pregnancy. The receptors derive from a female donor in good health, enrolled as a control in a pregnancy study.

The V call is TRBV23-1, the J call TRBJ2-7; weak D call: TRBD1 (6 bases). TRBV23-1 is annotated as an ORF whose role is uncertain. Trimming shortened V by 0 bases and J by 3 bases, and 12 bases separated the two germline ends. This CDR3 is built from 15 residues. Here the CDR3 reads CASSQSGDIYYEQYF. For the CDR3, the DNA is TGCGCCAGCAGTCAATCAGGGGACATATACTACGAGCAGTACTTC.

J is TRBJ2-1 and V is TRBV30; 10 nucleotides align to TRBD1. The trim removed 5 bases at V and 7 bases at J, leaving 5 bases unmatched. Per germline, CDR1 GTSNPN and CDR2 SVGIG (reference sequence). This CDR3 has 13 amino acids. The CDR3 reads CAWDRQGANEQFF. The CDR3 DNA sequence: TGTGCCTGGGATAGACAGGGGGCGAATGAGCAGTTCTTC.

The J gene is TRBJ2-1, the V gene TRBV6-1, with 8 nucleotides matching TRBD2. V shed 2 bases and J 7 bases; nucleotides not matched to a gene: 7. This CDR3 has 15 residues. From germline, CDR1 is MNHNS and CDR2 SASEGT. CDR3 residues: CASSESGSEANEQFF. The CDR3 DNA reads TGTGCCAGCAGTGAAAGCGGGAGTGAGGCAAATGAGCAGTTCTTC.

The gene calls are TRBV7-8 and TRBJ2-1, with 9 bases lining up with TRBD2. The CDR3 extends over 18 amino acids. The V gene end was trimmed by 1 base and the J gene end by 8 bases; junction bases not matched to a gene: 15. Germline values: CDR1 SGHVS, CDR2 FQNEAQ. The CDR3 loop is CASSLVYAGGQQSHEQFF. The CDR3 bases are TGTGCCAGCAGCTTAGTCTACGCGGGAGGGCAGCAAAGCCATGAGCAGTTCTTC.

The chain carries TRBV28 and TRBJ2-5; D call uncertain. Germline CDR1 and CDR2: MDHEN and SYDVKM. The V and J ends lost 1 base and 5 bases respectively, with 11 bases between them. CDR3 length equals 14 residues. The CDR3 loop is CASSLFGFGETQYF. CDR3 in DNA: TGTGCCAGCAGTTTATTCGGGTTCGGGGAGACCCAGTACTTC. The full variable domain, rest sourced from reference TRBV28 and TRBJ2-5, is DVKVTQSSRYLVKRTGEKVFLECVQDMDHENMFWYRQDPGLGLRLIYFSYDVKMKEKGDIPEGYSVSREKKERFSLILESASTNQTSMYLCASSLFGFGETQYFGPGTRLLVL.

The chain joins TRBV19 to TRBJ2-7, with 8 bases that match TRBD2. Per germline, CDR1 LNHDA and CDR2 SQIVND (reference sequence). J gave up 2 bases and V 6 bases, and 6 bases lay outside the gene matches. The CDR3 length is 14 residues. The CDR3 coding sequence is TGTGCCAGTAGCGCGGGAGGAGGGGCCTACGAGCAGTACTTC. Encoded protein: CASSAGGGAYEQYF.

The CDR3, as DNA: TGTGCCAGCTCCTCTAGCGGGGGCTACAATGAGCAGTTCTTC. Translated, it gives CASSSSGGYNEQFF. V gene TRBV2 combines with J gene TRBJ2-1; 10 bases agree with TRBD2. The V gene end was trimmed by 8 bases and the J gene end by 3 bases; junction bases not matched to a gene: 4. Germline loops: CDR1 SNHLY, CDR2 FYNNEI. The CDR3 extends over 14 amino acids.

The chain links TRBV2 to TRBJ1-5; D perhaps matches TRBD1 (5 bases). Germline CDR1 and CDR2: SNHLY and FYNNEI. This CDR3 has 13 residues. V dropped 8 bases and J dropped 4 bases, with 12 bases sitting between them. This CDR3 is CASLDSLNQPQHF. Here the CDR3 DNA reads TGTGCCAGCCTAGACAGTTTAAATCAGCCCCAGCATTTT.

The V and J genes are TRBV7-6 and TRBJ1-5; tentative D call: TRBD1 (6 bases). The length of the CDR3 is 14 residues. CDR1 is SGHVS, CDR2 FNYEAQ, per germline. V dropped 1 base and J dropped 4 bases, with 8 bases sitting between them. CDR3 residues: CASSLVQGNQPQHF. CDR3 nucleotides: TGTGCCAGCAGCTTAGTGCAGGGGAATCAGCCCCAGCATTTT.

The chain carries TRBV4-1 and TRBJ2-1; D is uncertain. This CDR3 contains 14 residues. The V and J ends lost 2 bases and 10 bases respectively, with 15 bases between them. CDR1 is MGHRA, CDR2 YSYEKL, per germline. In nucleotides, the CDR3 is TGCGCCAGCAGCCAAAAGCCTTCCCACTTAGAGCAGTTCTTC. This codes for CASSQKPSHLEQFF.

The chain carries TRBV5-1 and TRBJ2-3; a possible D gene is TRBD2 (5 bases). Per the germline V gene, CDR1 is SGHRS and CDR2 is YFSETQ. This CDR3 has 15 amino acids. Between the trimmed V and J ends, which lost 1 base and 2 bases, there was a span of 11 bases. The CDR3 reads CASSLQAAYTDTQYF. CDR3 bases: TGCGCCAGCAGCTTGCAAGCGGCGTACACAGATACGCAGTATTTT.

The chain has TRBV6-5 and TRBJ1-2; perhaps TRBD1 as D (5 bases). CDR3 length: 13 residues. V lost 5 bases and J 1 base, leaving 8 bases between the germline ends. Germline-derived CDR1 and CDR2 are MNHEY and SVGAGI. The CDR3 loop is CASSRGVNYGYTF. Written as DNA, the CDR3 is TGTGCCAGCAGTCGGGGGGTTAACTATGGCTACACCTTC.

The V gene is TRBV7-9, the J gene TRBJ2-2; 13 bases are a match to TRBD2. Per the germline V gene, CDR1 is SEHNR and CDR2 is FQNEAQ (reference sequence). This CDR3 contains 15 residues. J was trimmed by 5 bases and V by 5 bases; bases with no gene match: 2. In nucleotides, the CDR3 is TGTGCCAGCAGCGCGACTAGCGGGAGGACCGGGGAGCTGTTTTTT. Its protein product is CASSATSGRTGELFF.

This clone is a singleton in its sample. V usage is TRBV15 and J usage is TRBJ1-2; D is possibly TRBD1 (6 bases). Trimming took 0 bases from V and 4 from J, leaving 12 bases between them. This CDR3 spans 15 amino acids. Germline lookup yields CDR1 LNHNV and CDR2 YYDKDF (reference sequence). The CDR3 sequence: CATSRERQASYGYTF. As DNA, the CDR3 is TGTGCCACCAGCAGAGAACGACAGGCGTCCTATGGCTACACCTTC. Supplemented by reference TRBV15 and TRBJ1-2, the full variable domain reads DAMVIQNPRYQVTQFGKPVTLSCSQTLNHNVMYWYQQKSSQAPKLLFHYYDKDFNNEADTPDNFQSRRPNTSFCFLDIRSPGLGDTAMYLCATSRERQASYGYTFGSGTRLTVV.

There are a few counts of this clone. The chain uses TRBV5-1 and TRBJ1-1, with TRBD1 as a possible D gene (6 bases). The germline V gene has CDR1 SGHRS and CDR2 YFSETQ. The CDR3 has 14 amino acids. The ends were cut back, 3 bases at V and 3 bases at J, with 12 bases in the middle. DNA of the CDR3: TGCGCCAGCAGCTCACACTCAGGGGACACTGAAGCTTTCTTT. Protein product: CASSSHSGDTEAFF.

This clone was picked up a small number of times. This sample also contains other DNA sequences that code for the same CDR3. The rearrangement links TRBV9 to TRBJ1-1; TRBD1 might be the D (5 bases). The CDR3 contains 13 residues. V dropped 0 bases and J dropped 5 bases, with 8 bases sitting between them. Per germline, CDR1 SGDLS and CDR2 YYNGEE. CDR3 coding DNA: TGTGCCAGCAGCGTAGGGGGCCAAACTGAAGCTTTCTTT. The encoded protein is CASSVGGQTEAFF.

The chain uses TRBV6-5 and TRBJ2-7, with no clear D. The CDR3 loop spans 12 amino acids. Germline CDR1 MNHEY, CDR2 SVGAGI. Trimming removed 5 bases from V and 6 bases from J, with 11 bases in between. The CDR3 coding sequence is TGTGCCAGCAGTCCTACCCAGCGCGAGCAGTACTTC. It is translated as CASSPTQREQYF.

The chain employs TRBV7-2 and TRBJ2-2; D uncertain. This CDR3 spans 12 amino acids. The germline CDR1 and CDR2 sequences are SGHTA and FQGNSA. V was trimmed by 5 bases and J by 5 bases, leaving 6 bases between them. CDR3 in amino acids: CASSPVTGELFF. As DNA, the CDR3 is TGTGCCAGCAGCCCCGTGACCGGGGAGCTGTTTTTT.

For this clone: Other nucleotide sequences from this sample produce the same CDR3. The chain couples TRBV2 to TRBJ2-3; D ambiguous. Germline CDR1 reads SNHLY; CDR2 reads FYNNEI. CDR3 size: 11 residues. Trimming removed 6 bases at V and 2 bases at J, with 3 bases between. The CDR3 sequence: CASSYTDTQYF. CDR3 sequence (DNA): TGTGCCAGCAGCTACACAGATACGCAGTATTTT.